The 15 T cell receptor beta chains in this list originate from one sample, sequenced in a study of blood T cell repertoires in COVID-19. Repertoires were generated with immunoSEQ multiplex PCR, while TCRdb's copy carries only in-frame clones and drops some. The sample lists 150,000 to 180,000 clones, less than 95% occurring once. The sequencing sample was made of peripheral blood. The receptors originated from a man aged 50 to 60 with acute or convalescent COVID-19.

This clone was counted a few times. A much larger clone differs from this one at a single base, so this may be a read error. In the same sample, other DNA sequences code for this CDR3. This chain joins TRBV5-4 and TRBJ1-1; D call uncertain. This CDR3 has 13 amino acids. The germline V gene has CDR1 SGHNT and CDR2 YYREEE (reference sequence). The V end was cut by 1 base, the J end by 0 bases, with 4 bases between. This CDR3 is CASSLTVNTEAFF. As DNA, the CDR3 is TGTGCCAGCAGCTTGACAGTGAACACTGAAGCTTTCTTT.

CDR3 sequence (DNA): TGTGCCAGCAGCTGGGACAGCTCCTATAATTCACCCCTCCACTTT. Protein: CASSWDSSYNSPLHF. The rearrangement links TRBV7-2 to TRBJ1-6; 7 nucleotides align to TRBD1. The germline CDR1 and CDR2 sequences are SGHTA and FQGNSA. The ends lost 4 bases at V and 0 bases at J; junction bases unmatched: 0. The CDR3 has 15 residues.

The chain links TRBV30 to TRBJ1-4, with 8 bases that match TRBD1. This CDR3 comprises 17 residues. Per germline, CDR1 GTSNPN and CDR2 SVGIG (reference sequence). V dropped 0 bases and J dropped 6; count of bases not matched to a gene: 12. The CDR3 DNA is TGTGCCTGGAGTGTCCACCTGGTGCCAGGGGGCGATGAAAAACTGTTTTTT. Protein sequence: CAWSVHLVPGGDEKLFF.

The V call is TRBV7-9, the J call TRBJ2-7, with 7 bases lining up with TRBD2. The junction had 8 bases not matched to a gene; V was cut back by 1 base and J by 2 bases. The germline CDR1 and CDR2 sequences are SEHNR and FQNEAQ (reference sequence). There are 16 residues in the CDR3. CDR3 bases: TGTGCCAGCAGCTTAGGTTTAGCGGGCATCGCCTACGAGCAGTACTTC. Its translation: CASSLGLAGIAYEQYF.

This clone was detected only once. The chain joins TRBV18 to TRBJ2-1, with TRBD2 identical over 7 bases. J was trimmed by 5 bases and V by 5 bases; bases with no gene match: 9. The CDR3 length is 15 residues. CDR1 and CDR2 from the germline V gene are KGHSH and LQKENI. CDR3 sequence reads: CASSSRGGRDNEQFF. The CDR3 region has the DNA TGTGCCAGCTCATCACGTGGGGGGAGGGACAATGAGCAGTTCTTC. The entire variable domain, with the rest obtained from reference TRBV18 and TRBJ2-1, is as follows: NAGVMQNPRHLVRRRGQEARLRCSPMKGHSHVYWYRQLPEEGLKFMVYLQKENIIDESGMPKERFSAEFPKEGPSILRIQQVVRGDSAAYFCASSSRGGRDNEQFFGPGTRLTVL.

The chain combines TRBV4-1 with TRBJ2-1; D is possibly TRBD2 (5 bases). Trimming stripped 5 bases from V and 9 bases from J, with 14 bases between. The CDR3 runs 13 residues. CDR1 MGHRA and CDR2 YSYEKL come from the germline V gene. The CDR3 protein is CASSSKGGFEQFF. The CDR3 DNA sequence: TGCGCCAGCAGCTCCAAAGGCGGGTTTGAGCAGTTCTTC.

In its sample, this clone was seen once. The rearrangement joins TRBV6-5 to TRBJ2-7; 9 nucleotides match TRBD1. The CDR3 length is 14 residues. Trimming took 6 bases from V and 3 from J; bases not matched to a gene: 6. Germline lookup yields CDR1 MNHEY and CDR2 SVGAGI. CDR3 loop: CASRTGQGIYEQYV. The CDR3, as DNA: TGTGCCAGCAGAACGGGACAGGGAATCTACGAGCAGTACGTC.

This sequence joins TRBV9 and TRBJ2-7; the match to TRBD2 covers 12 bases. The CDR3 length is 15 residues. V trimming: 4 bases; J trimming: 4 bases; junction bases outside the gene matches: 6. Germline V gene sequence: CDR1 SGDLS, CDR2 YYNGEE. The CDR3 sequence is CASSKLAGGIYEQYF. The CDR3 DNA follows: TGTGCCAGCAGCAAACTAGCGGGAGGAATATACGAGCAGTACTTC.

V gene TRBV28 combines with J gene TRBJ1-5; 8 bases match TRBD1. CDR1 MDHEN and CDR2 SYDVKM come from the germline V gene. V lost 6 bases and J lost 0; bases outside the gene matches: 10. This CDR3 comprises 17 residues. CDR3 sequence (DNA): TGTGCCAGCAGGGCCGGGACAGGACTCTATAGCAATCAGCCCCAGCATTTT. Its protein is CASRAGTGLYSNQPQHF.

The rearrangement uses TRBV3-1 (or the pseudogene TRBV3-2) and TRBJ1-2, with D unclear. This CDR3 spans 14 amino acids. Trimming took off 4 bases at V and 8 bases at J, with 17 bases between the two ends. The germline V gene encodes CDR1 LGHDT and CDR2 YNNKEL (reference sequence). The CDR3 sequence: CASSPRTLWEGYTF. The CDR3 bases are TGTGCCAGCAGCCCACGGACCCTCTGGGAGGGCTACACCTTC.

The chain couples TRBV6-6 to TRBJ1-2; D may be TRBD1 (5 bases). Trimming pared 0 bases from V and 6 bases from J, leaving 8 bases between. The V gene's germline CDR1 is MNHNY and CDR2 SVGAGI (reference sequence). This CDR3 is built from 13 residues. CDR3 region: CASSYSGRDGYTF. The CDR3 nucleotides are TGTGCCAGCAGTTACTCAGGCAGGGATGGCTACACCTTC.

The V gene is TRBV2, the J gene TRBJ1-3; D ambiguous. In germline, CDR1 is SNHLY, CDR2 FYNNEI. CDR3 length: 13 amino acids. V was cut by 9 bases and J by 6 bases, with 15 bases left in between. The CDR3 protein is CASTAGNVNTIYF. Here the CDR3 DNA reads TGTGCCAGTACGGCAGGAAACGTAAACACCATATATTTT.

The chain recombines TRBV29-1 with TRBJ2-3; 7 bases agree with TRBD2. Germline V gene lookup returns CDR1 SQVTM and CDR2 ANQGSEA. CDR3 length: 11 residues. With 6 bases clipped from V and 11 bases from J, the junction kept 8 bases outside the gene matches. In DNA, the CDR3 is TGCAGCGTAAATAAGCGGGACGGGCAGTATTTT. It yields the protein CSVNKRDGQYF.

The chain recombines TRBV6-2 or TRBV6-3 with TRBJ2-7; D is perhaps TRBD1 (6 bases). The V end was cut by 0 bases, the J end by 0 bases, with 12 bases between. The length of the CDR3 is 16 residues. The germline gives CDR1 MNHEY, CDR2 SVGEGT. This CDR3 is CASSYSGTQGSYEQYV. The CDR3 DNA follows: TGTGCCAGCAGTTACTCTGGGACACAAGGCTCCTACGAGCAGTACGTC.

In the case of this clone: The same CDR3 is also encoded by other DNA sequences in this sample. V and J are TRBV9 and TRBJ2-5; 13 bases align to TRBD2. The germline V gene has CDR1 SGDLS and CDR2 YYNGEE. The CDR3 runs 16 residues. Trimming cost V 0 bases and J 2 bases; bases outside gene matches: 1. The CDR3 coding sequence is TGTGCCAGCAGCGTAGGACTAGCGGGGGGTCAAGAGACCCAGTACTTC. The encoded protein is CASSVGLAGGQETQYF.